This T cell receptor beta chain was identified in a study of Ad26.COV2.S vaccination and SARS-CoV-2 variants. The overall study: The authors gave Ad26.COV2.S intramuscularly, either once or twice 56 days apart. Overall study results and limits: Breadth and depth estimates from TCRs may understate total T cell responses. Substantial post-vaccination breadth of spike-specific CD8+ and CD4+ T cell responses was reported.

The treatment was: around 19 received Ad26.COV2.S at low or high dose, single or two shots; roughly five received placebo; per-sample allocation not given. Following the first vaccine or placebo injection, samples were taken on day 63. Method: immunoSEQ multiplex PCR; TCRdb's copy keeps in-frame clones and lacks some. The sample has 350,000 to 450,000 clones, about 90% seen once. Points on this clone: Its target is unknown.

The receptor comes from a person aged 18 to 59 who received the Ad26.COV2.S COVID-19 vaccine or a placebo. This specimen consisted of peripheral blood, obtained in a trial of Ad26.COV2.S vaccine versus placebo.

Here the CDR3 DNA reads TGTGCCAGCAGCTTAGTGGAGATTGAGCAGTTCTTC. Protein sequence: CASSLVEIEQFF. This chain connects TRBV7-8 to TRBJ2-1; no clear D gene. V was trimmed by 1 base and J by 9 bases, leaving 7 bases between them. Germline CDR1 and CDR2: SGHVS and FQNEAQ. The CDR3 loop spans 12 amino acids.